This T cell receptor (beta chain) was recorded in a study of siplizumab effects on memory and regulatory T cells. Germline CDR1 reads MNHEY; CDR2 reads SMNVEV (reference sequence). The CDR3 covers 17 residues. J was trimmed by 4 bases and V by 5 bases; bases with no gene match: 11. Sequenced by immunoSEQ multiplex PCR; TCRdb stores in-frame clones only, minus some. The sample consists of over 85,000 clones, roughly 93% of them appearing once. Regarding the study as a whole: Only a minor fraction of alloreactive clones mapped to unstimulated subsets. Researchers did not confirm the suppressive function of proliferating Tregs from siplizumab cultures. Alloreactive sequences tracing back to unstimulated CD4+ memory cells fell significantly with siplizumab.

On this clone itself: What it binds is not known.

The genes are TRBV27 and TRBJ2-2, with 9 positions matching TRBD1. Material: CD8+ T cells sorted from blood. The TCR originated in a human donor in good health. The CDR3 DNA follows: TGTGCCAGCAGTCCCTGGGACAGGGACGGTGTCACCGGGGAGCTGTTTTTT. Encoded protein: CASSPWDRDGVTGELFF.